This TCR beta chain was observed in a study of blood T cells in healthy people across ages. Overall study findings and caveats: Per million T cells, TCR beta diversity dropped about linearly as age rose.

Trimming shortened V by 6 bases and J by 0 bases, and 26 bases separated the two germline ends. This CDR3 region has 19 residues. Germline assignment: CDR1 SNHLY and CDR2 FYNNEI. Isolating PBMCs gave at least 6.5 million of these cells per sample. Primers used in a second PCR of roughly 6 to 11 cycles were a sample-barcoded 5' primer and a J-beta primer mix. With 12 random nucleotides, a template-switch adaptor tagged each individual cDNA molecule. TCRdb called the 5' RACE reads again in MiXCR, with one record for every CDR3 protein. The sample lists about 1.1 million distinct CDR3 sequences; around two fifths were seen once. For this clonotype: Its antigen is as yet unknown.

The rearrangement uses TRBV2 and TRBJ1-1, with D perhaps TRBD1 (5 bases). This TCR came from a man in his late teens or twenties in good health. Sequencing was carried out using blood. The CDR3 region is CASRGRISHSSLMNTEAFF. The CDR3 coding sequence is TGTGCCAGCAGGGGGCGGATTTCCCACTCTAGCTTGATGAACACTGAAGCTTTCTTT. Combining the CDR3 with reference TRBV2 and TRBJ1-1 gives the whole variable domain EPEVTQTPSHQVTQMGQEVILRCVPISNHLYFYWYRQILGQKVEFLVSFYNNEISEKSEIFDDQFSVERPDGSNFTLKIRSTKLEDSAMYFCASRGRISHSSLMNTEAFFGQGTRLTVV.